These 7 T cell receptor beta chains were sequenced from one sample in a study of blood T cells in healthy people across ages. A second PCR, run for roughly 7 to 12 cycles, used a sample-barcoded 5' primer plus a J-beta primer mix. TCRdb re-called the 5' RACE reads with MiXCR, one entry per CDR3 protein. The sample lists about 1.7 million distinct CDR3 sequences; roughly 27% were seen once. The sequencing input was blood. The receptor source for this set is a woman in her 30s in good health.

This clonotype was seen a few times. Here the CDR3 DNA reads TGTGCCAGCAGCTGGGACCCCGATCAGCCCCAGCATTTT. Translated: CASSWDPDQPQHF. The rearrangement joins TRBV5-4 to TRBJ1-5; weak D call: TRBD1 (5 bases). Trimming took off 3 bases at V and 5 bases at J, with 9 bases between the two ends. Germline V CDR1 and CDR2: SGHNT, YYREEE (reference sequence). This CDR3 has 13 amino acids.

A remark on this clonotype: One junction end disagrees with the germline gene, perhaps due to a read error. J is TRBJ2-1 and V is TRBV5-1, with D tentatively TRBD2 (5 bases). CDR1 and CDR2 from the germline V gene are SGHRS and YFSETQ. CDR3 length: 16 residues. The CDR3 spells CASSPLAESSNNEQFF. The CDR3 DNA reads TGCGCCAGCAGCCCCCTAGCAGAAAGCTCCAACAATGAGCAGTTCTTC.

As to this clonotype: It may be a read error: a sequence one base away is much more abundant. The CDR3 protein is CAISEPSRGATDTQYF. CDR3 nucleotide sequence: TGTGCCATCAGTGAGCCAAGCAGGGGGGCAACAGATACGCAGTATTTT. The rearrangement uses TRBV10-3 and TRBJ2-3, with D tentatively TRBD1 (7 bases). The V gene lost 2 bases and the J gene lost 3 bases, with 15 bases spanning the gap. This CDR3 is built from 16 residues. CDR1 ENHRY and CDR2 SYGVKD come from the germline V gene.

In this sample, this clonotype turned up many times. The chain couples TRBV11-2 to TRBJ2-7; perhaps TRBD2 as D (6 bases). CDR3 length: 13 residues. V gave up 8 bases and J gave up 2 bases, with 13 bases separating them. Looked up from germline, CDR1 is SGHAT and CDR2 is FQNNGV. CDR3 loop: CASGRRGTYEQYF. The CDR3 nucleotides read TGTGCCAGCGGGAGGCGTGGGACCTACGAGCAGTACTTC.

This clonotype was recorded a few times. The rearrangement uses TRBV7-9 and TRBJ1-1; D might be TRBD1 (6 bases). Per germline, CDR1 SEHNR and CDR2 FQNEAQ (reference sequence). CDR3 length equals 17 residues. The ends were cut back, 6 bases at V and 1 base at J, with 21 bases in the middle. The CDR3 DNA follows: TGTGCCAGCAGTCCGGCGGAGGGGGGGAAGTGGAACACTGAAGCTTTCTTT. It translates to CASSPAEGGKWNTEAFF.

Note on this clonotype: This may be a read error: a much more frequent sequence differs by one nucleotide. The gene calls are TRBV20-1 and TRBJ2-7; no firm D call. The germline V gene has CDR1 DFQATT and CDR2 SNEGSKA (reference sequence). The V gene lost 3 bases and the J gene lost 2 bases, with 11 bases spanning the gap. This CDR3 has 13 amino acids. CDR3 nucleotide sequence: TGCAGTGCTAGGTGCCACACGACCTACGAGCAGTACTTC. Protein product: CSARCHTTYEQYF.

This clonotype turned up a few times. The chain is built from TRBV7-2 and TRBJ1-2; tentatively, D is TRBD1 (5 bases). The CDR3 is 15 amino acids. Germline lookup yields CDR1 SGHTA and CDR2 FQGNSA. Trimming stripped 5 bases from V and 1 base from J, with 14 bases between. The CDR3 loop reads CASSPDRSINYGYTF. In DNA form, the CDR3 reads TGTGCCAGCAGCCCAGACAGAAGTATTAACTATGGCTACACCTTC.